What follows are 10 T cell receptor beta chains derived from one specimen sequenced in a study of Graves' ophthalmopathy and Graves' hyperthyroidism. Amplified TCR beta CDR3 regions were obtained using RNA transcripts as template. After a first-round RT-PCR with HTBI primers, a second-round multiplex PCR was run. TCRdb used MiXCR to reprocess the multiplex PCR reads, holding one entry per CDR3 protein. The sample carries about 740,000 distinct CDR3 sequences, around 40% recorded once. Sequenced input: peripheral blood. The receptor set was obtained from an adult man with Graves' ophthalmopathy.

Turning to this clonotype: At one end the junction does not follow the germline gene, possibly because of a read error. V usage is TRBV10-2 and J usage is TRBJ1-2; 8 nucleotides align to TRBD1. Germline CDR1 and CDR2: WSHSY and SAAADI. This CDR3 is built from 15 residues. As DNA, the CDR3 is TGTGCCAGCAGGGACCGGACAGGGCCCAACTATGGCTACACCTTC. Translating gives CASRDRTGPNYGYTF.

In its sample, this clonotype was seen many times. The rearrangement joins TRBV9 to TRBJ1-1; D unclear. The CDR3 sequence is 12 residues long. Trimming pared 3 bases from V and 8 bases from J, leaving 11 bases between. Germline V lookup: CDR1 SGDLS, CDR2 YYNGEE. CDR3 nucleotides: TGTGCCAGCAGCGACGGACGAGGGGAAGCTTTCTTT. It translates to CASSDGRGEAFF.

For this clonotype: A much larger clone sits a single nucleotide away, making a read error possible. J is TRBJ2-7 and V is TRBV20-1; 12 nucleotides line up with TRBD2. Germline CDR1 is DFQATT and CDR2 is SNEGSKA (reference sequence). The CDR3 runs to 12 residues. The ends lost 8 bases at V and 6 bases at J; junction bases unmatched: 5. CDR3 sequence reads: CSSGLAGSEQYF. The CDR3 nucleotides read TGCAGTAGCGGACTAGCGGGATCCGAGCAGTACTTC.

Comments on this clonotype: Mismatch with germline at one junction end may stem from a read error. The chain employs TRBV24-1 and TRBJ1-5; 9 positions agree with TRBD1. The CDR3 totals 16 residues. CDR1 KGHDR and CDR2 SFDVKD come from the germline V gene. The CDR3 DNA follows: TGTGCCAGCAGTTTTATCACAGGGGGCAGTAATCAGCCCCAGCATTTT. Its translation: CASSFITGGSNQPQHF.

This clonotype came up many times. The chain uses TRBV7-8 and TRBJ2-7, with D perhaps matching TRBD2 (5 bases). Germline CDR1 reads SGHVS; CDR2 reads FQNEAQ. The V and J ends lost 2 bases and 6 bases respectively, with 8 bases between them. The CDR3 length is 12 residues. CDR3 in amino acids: CASSLPRGEQYF. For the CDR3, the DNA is TGTGCCAGCAGCTTACCTCGGGGCGAGCAGTACTTC.

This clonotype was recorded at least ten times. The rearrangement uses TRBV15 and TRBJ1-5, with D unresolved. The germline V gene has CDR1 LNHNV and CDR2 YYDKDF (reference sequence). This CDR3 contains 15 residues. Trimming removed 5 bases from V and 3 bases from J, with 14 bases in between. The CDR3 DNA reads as TGTGCCACCAGCGAGGGTTTGGATTCCAATCAGCCCCAGCATTTT. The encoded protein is CATSEGLDSNQPQHF.

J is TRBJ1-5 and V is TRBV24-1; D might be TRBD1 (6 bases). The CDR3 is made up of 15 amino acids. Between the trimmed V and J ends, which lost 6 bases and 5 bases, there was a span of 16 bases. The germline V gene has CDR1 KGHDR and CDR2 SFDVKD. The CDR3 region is CATSYRWTADQPQHF. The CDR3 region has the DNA TGTGCCACCAGTTACCGCTGGACAGCGGATCAGCCCCAGCATTTT.

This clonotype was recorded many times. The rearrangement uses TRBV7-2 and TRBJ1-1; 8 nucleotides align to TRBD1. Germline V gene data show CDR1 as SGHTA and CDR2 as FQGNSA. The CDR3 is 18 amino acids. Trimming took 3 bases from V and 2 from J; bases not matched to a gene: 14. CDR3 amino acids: CASSFSSQGARRNTEAFF. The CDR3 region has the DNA TGTGCCAGCAGCTTTAGCAGTCAGGGGGCGAGGCGAAACACTGAAGCTTTCTTT. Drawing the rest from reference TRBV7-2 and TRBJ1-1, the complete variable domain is GAGVSQSPSNKVTEKGKDVELRCDPISGHTALYWYRQSLGQGLEFLIYFQGNSAPDKSGLPSDRFSAERTGGSVSTLTIQRTQQEDSAVYLCASSFSSQGARRNTEAFFGQGTRLTVV.

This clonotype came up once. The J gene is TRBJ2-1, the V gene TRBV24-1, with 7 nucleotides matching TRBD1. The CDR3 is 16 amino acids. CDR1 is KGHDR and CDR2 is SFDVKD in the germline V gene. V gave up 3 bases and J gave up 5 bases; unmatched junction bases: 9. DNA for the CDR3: TGTGCCACCAGTGATAGACAGGGAGTTATCGACAATGAGCAGTTCTTC. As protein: CATSDRQGVIDNEQFF.

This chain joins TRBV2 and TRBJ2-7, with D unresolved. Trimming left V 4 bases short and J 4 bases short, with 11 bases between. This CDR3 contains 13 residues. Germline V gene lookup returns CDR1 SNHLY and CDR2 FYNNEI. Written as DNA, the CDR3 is TGTGCCAGCAGTGGATTTTCAAATTACGAGCAGTACTTC. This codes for CASSGFSNYEQYF. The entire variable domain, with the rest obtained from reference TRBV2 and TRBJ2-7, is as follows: EPEVTQTPSHQVTQMGQEVILRCVPISNHLYFYWYRQILGQKVEFLVSFYNNEISEKSEIFDDQFSVERPDGSNFTLKIRSTKLEDSAMYFCASSGFSNYEQYFGPGTRLTVT.